The rows below give T cell receptor beta chains drawn from one sample of a study of regulatory T cells in long-lasting Graves disease. TCRdb re-called the multiplex PCR reads with MiXCR, one entry per CDR3 protein. This sample yields more than 350,000 distinct CDR3 sequences, of which around a fifth are seen a single time; 13% to 15% belongs to the top ten. The specimen comprised peripheral blood mononuclear cells (PBMCs), sampled when the disease was refractory, from a patient treated with antithyroid drugs. The receptors stem from a female donor with Graves disease. Both conserved end residues are part of each CDR3. The order of the fields is clone size, J gene, V gene, D gene, CDR3 protein, CDR3 DNA. A D gene is named only where the DNA matches it firmly. Clone size appears in some rows only: once, few, many, or a class for an expanded clone.

-,TRBJ2-1,TRBV7-3,-,CASSLRRTYEQFF,TGTGCCAGCAGCTTAAGGCGTACCTACGAGCAGTTCTTC
-,TRBJ2-7,TRBV29-1,TRBD2,CSVELGTSGRAGNGQYF,TGCAGCGTTGAATTGGGGACTAGCGGGAGGGCCGGGAACGGGCAGTACTTC
-,TRBJ2-7,TRBV29-1,TRBD1,CSVTGDSYYEQYF,TGCAGCGTTACCGGGGACAGCTACTACGAGCAGTACTTC
many,TRBJ2-7,TRBV7-9,-,CASSSVGAGVFEQYF,TGTGCCAGCAGCTCCGTGGGAGCGGGCGTTTTCGAGCAGTACTTC
many,TRBJ2-2,TRBV29-1,-,CSVESGELFF,TGCAGCGTTGAATCCGGGGAGCTGTTTTTT
-,TRBJ2-7,TRBV3-1,TRBD1,CASSGGTGGGEQYF,TGTGCTAGCAGCGGAGGGACAGGGGGCGGCGAGCAGTACTTC
-,TRBJ2-2,TRBV20-1,-,CSAAGNTGELFF,TGCAGTGCAGCGGGTAACACCGGGGAGCTGTTTTTT
many,TRBJ2-2,TRBV19,-,CASSQRESTGELFF,TGTGCCAGTAGTCAACGAGAGAGCACCGGGGAGCTGTTTTTT
many,TRBJ2-7,TRBV24-1,TRBD2,CATSDGLAGGLEQYF,TGTGCCACCAGTGACGGACTAGCGGGAGGACTTGAGCAGTACTTC
many,TRBJ2-7,TRBV20-1,-,CSARDEEGRETYEQYF,TGCAGTGCTAGAGATGAGGAGGGGCGTGAAACCTACGAGCAGTACTTC
few,TRBJ2-2,TRBV7-3,-,CASSSTAPTGELFF,TGTGCCAGCAGCTCGACAGCGCCCACCGGGGAGCTGTTTTTT
many,TRBJ2-7,TRBV12-3/TRBV12-4,-,CASSFTPAYEQYF,TGTGCCAGCAGTTTCACCCCTGCCTACGAGCAGTACTTC
few,TRBJ1-1,TRBV15,-,CATSRDYGETEAFF,TGTGCCACCAGCAGAGATTATGGGGAGACTGAAGCTTTCTTT
many,TRBJ1-2,TRBV28,-,CASISVRGSYGYTF,TGTGCCAGCATTTCTGTGAGGGGCTCCTATGGCTACACCTTC
-,TRBJ2-2,TRBV7-9,-,CASSFSGTTQNTGELFF,TGTGCCAGCAGCTTCTCCGGGACAACCCAGAACACCGGGGAGCTGTTTTTT
-,TRBJ1-6,TRBV20-1,-,CSARASLAPLHF,TGCAGTGCTAGAGCTAGTCTTGCGCCCCTCCACTTT
few,TRBJ1-2,TRBV5-4,-,CASSLNRAPNYGYTF,TGTGCCAGCAGCTTGAACAGGGCCCCCAACTATGGCTACACCTTC
many,TRBJ1-1,TRBV6-2/TRBV6-3,-,CASRRDTNTEAFF,TGTGCCAGCAGGCGAGACACGAACACTGAAGCTTTCTTT
-,TRBJ1-2,TRBV6-1,-,CASSDPRANYGYTF,TGTGCCAGCAGTGACCCGAGAGCTAACTATGGCTACACCTTC
-,TRBJ2-1,TRBV2,TRBD2,CASSAGLAVLYNEQFF,TGTGCCAGCAGTGCTGGACTAGCGGTCCTATACAATGAGCAGTTCTTC
many,TRBJ2-6,TRBV18,-,CASSIQGTGANVLTF,TGTGCCAGCTCGATTCAGGGGACTGGGGCCAACGTCCTGACTTTC
-,TRBJ2-2,TRBV7-8,-,CASRTTGNTGELFF,TGTGCCAGCAGGACAACAGGGAACACCGGGGAGCTGTTTTTT
many,TRBJ1-2,TRBV20-1,-,CSAPQQVDNYGYTF,TGCAGTGCCCCTCAACAGGTTGATAACTATGGCTACACCTTC
many,TRBJ1-2,TRBV24-1,-,CATSDLPGTDGYTF,TGTGCCACCAGTGATCTACCCGGGACGGATGGCTACACCTTC
few,TRBJ1-2,TRBV11-2,-,CASSLEGGEGYTF,TGTGCCAGCAGCTTAGAGGGAGGCGAGGGCTACACCTTC